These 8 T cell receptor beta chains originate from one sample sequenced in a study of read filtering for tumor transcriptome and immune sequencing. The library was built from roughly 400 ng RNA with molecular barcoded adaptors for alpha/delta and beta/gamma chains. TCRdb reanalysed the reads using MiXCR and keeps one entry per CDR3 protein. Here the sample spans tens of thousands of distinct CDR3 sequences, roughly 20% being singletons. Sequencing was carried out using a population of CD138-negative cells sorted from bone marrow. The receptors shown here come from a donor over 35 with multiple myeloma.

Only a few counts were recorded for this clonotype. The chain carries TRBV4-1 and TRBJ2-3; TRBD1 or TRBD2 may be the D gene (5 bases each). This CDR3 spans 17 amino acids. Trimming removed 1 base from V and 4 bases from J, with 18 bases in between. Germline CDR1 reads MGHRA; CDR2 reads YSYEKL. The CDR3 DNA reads TGCGCCAGCAGCCAAGTGGGCCAGGGACGCCGCGCAGATACGCAGTATTTT. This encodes CASSQVGQGRRADTQYF.

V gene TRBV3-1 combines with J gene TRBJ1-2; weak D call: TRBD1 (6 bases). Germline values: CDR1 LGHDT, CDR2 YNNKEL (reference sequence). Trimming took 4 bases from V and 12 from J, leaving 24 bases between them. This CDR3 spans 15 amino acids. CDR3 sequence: CASSRSARGLEGHTF. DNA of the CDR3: TGTGCCAGCAGCCGATCAGCCAGGGGACTGGAAGGCCACACCTTC.

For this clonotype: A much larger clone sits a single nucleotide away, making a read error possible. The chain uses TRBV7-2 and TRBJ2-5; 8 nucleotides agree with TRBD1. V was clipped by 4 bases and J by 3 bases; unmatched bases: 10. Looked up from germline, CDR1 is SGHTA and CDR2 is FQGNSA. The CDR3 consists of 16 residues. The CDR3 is CASSSRTGCNEETQYF. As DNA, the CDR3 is TGTGCCAGCAGCTCACGGACAGGGTGCAATGAAGAGACCCAGTACTTC.

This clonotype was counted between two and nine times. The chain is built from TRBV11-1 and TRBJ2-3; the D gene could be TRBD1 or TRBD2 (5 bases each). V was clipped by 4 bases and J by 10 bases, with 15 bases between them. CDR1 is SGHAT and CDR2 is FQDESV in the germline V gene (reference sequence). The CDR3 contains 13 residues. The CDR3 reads CASSSTGRSAQYF. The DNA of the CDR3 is TGTGCCAGCAGCTCTACGGGACGGAGTGCGCAGTATTTT. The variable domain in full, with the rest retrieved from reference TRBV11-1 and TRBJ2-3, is EAEVAQSPRYKITEKSQAVAFWCDPISGHATLYWYRQILGQGPELLVQFQDESVVDDSQLPKDRFSAERLKGVDSTLKIQPAELGDSAMYLCASSSTGRSAQYFGPGTRLTVL.

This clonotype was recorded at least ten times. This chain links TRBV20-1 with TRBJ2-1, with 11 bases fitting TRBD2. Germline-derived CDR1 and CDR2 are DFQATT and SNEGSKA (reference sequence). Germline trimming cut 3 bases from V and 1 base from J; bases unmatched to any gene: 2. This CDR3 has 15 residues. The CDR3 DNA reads TGCAGTGCTAGTAGACTAGCGGGATCCTACAATGAGCAGTTCTTC. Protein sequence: CSASRLAGSYNEQFF.

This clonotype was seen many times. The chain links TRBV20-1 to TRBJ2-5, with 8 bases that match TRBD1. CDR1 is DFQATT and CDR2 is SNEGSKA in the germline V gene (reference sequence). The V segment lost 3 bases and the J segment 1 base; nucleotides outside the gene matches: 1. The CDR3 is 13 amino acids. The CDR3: CSARGTGQETQYF. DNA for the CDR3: TGCAGTGCTAGGGGGACAGGCCAAGAGACCCAGTACTTC.

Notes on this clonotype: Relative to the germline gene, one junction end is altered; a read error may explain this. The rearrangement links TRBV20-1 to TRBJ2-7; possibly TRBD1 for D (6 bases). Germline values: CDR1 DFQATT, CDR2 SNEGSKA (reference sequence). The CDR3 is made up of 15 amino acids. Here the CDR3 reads CSARDLRGRSCEQYF. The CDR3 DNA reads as TGCAGTGCTAGAGACCTCAGGGGTCGATCCTGCGAGCAGTACTTC.

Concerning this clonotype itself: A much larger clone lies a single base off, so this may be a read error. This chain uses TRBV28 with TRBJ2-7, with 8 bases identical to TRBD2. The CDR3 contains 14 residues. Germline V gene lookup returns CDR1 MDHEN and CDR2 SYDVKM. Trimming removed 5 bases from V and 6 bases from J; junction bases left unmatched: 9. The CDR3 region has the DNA TGTGCCAGCAGTCCAATAGCGGGACTCGTCGAGCAGTACTTC. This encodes CASSPIAGLVEQYF.